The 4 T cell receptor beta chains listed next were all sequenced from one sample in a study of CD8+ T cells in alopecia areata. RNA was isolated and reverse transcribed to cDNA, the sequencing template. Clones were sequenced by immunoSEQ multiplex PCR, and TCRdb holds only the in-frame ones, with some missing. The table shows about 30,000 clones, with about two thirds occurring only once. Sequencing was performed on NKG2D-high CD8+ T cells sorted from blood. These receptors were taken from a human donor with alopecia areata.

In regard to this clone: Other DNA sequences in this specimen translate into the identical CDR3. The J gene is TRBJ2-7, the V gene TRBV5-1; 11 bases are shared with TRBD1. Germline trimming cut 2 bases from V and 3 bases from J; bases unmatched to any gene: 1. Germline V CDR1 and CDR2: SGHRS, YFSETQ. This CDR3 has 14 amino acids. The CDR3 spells CASSLGTGGYEQYF. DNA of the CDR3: TGCGCCAGCAGCTTAGGGACAGGGGGCTACGAGCAGTACTTC.

CDR3 sequence reads: CASSLDERGSSYNEQFF. CDR3 nucleotide sequence: TGTGCCAGCAGCTTAGACGAGCGGGGGAGCTCCTACAATGAGCAGTTCTTC. This chain links TRBV13 with TRBJ2-1; TRBD2 aligns across 8 bases. Germline values: CDR1 PRHDT, CDR2 FYEKMQ (reference sequence). V trimming: 1 base; J trimming: 0 bases; junction bases outside the gene matches: 5. The CDR3 has 17 amino acids.

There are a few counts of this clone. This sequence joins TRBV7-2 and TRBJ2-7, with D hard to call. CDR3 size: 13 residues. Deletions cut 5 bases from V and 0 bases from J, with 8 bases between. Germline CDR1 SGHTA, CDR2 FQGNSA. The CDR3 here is CASSQQSSYEQYF. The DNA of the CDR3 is TGTGCCAGCAGCCAACAGAGCTCCTACGAGCAGTACTTC.

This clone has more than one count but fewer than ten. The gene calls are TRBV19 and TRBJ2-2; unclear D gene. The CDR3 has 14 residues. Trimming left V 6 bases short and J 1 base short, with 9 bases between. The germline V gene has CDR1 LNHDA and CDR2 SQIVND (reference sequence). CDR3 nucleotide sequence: TGTGCCAGTAGCATGGACGGGAACACCGGGGAGCTGTTTTTT. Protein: CASSMDGNTGELFF.